The 32 T cell receptor beta chains below all came from one sample that was sequenced in a study of T cells in Graves' hyperthyroidism and ophthalmopathy. Researchers took RNA transcripts and amplified the TCR beta CDR3 regions from them. The HTBI primer set was used in a first-round RT-PCR of the TCR CDR3. Each CDR3 protein is one row after TCRdb ran MiXCR on the multiplex PCR reads. This table has approximately 720,000 distinct CDR3 sequences, around 19% appearing once. The sequenced sample was blood. These receptor sequences come from a woman aged 50 to 60 with Graves' hyperthyroidism that later progressed to Graves' ophthalmopathy.

This clonotype was detected only a few times. The chain couples TRBV19 to TRBJ2-2; 10 positions match TRBD1. The CDR3 is 15 amino acids. Germline CDR1 and CDR2: LNHDA and SQIVND (reference sequence). J gave up 2 bases and V 7 bases, and 4 bases lay outside the gene matches. CDR3 amino acids: CASTTGGSNTGELFF. CDR3 DNA sequence: TGTGCCAGTACGACAGGGGGCAGTAACACCGGGGAGCTGTTTTTT.

This clonotype was observed many times. This chain joins TRBV30 and TRBJ1-1; no clear D gene. The CDR3 has 14 amino acids. Trimming took off 0 bases at V and 0 bases at J, with 8 bases between the two ends. The V gene's germline CDR1 is GTSNPN and CDR2 SVGIG (reference sequence). The CDR3 loop reads CAWSVGLLNTEAFF. CDR3 sequence (DNA): TGTGCCTGGAGTGTGGGTCTGTTGAACACTGAAGCTTTCTTT.

CDR3 DNA: TGTGCCAGCAAAAAACAGATAACTAATGAAAAACTGTTTTTT. It specifies CASKKQITNEKLFF. This chain connects TRBV7-8 to TRBJ1-4, with D uncertain. V dropped 7 bases and J dropped 1 base, with 10 bases sitting between them. The CDR3 has 14 amino acids. Germline V lookup: CDR1 SGHVS, CDR2 FQNEAQ.

This clonotype occurred a few times. The rearrangement uses TRBV6-1 and TRBJ2-3; D is undetermined. The germline CDR1 and CDR2 sequences are MNHNS and SASEGT. The CDR3 is made up of 16 amino acids. V gave up 0 bases and J gave up 2 bases, with 12 bases separating them. The CDR3 DNA follows: TGTGCCAGCAGTGAAGCGCAAACTGGAACCACAGATACGCAGTATTTT. Translating it yields CASSEAQTGTTDTQYF.

This clonotype was picked up a small number of times. The V and J genes are TRBV7-2 and TRBJ1-6; tentatively, D is TRBD1 (6 bases). This CDR3 comprises 15 residues. Trimming removed 5 bases from V and 6 bases from J, with 14 bases in between. Germline V lookup: CDR1 SGHTA, CDR2 FQGNSA. CDR3 amino acids: CASSRRGSSNSPLHF. The CDR3, as DNA: TGTGCCAGCAGCCGCAGGGGAAGCAGTAATTCACCCCTCCACTTT.

There are many counts of this clonotype. The gene calls are TRBV10-2 and TRBJ1-2; the D is unclear. Germline V gene data show CDR1 as WSHSY and CDR2 as SAAADI. V lost 3 bases, J lost 4 bases, and 6 bases lay in between. The CDR3 extends over 12 amino acids. The DNA for the CDR3 is TGCGCCAGCAGTGAAAGGGCCTATGGCTACACCTTC. Translation gives CASSERAYGYTF.

This rearrangement joins TRBV19 to TRBJ2-3; D possibly corresponds to TRBD2 (5 bases). Trimming stripped 7 bases from V and 5 bases from J, with 16 bases between. Germline lookup yields CDR1 LNHDA and CDR2 SQIVND (reference sequence). CDR3 size: 14 residues. In DNA, the CDR3 is TGTGCCAGTAAAGAGCGGAGAGGAGGAGATACGCAGTATTTT. This translates into CASKERRGGDTQYF.

This clonotype was counted a few times. The chain uses TRBV6-2 or TRBV6-3 and TRBJ1-5, with TRBD1 identical over 10 bases. The germline gives CDR1 MNHEY, CDR2 SVGEGT. This CDR3 has 16 residues. V lost 6 bases to trimming and J lost 5 bases; unmatched junction nucleotides: 10. As DNA, the CDR3 is TGTGCCAGCAGAACAATTCCCGGGACAGGGGATCAGCCCCAGCATTTT. Protein: CASRTIPGTGDQPQHF.

This clonotype was counted many times. V is TRBV29-1 and J is TRBJ2-5; D perhaps matches TRBD2 (5 bases). The CDR3 is made up of 17 amino acids. Trimming took off 2 bases at V and 1 base at J, with 20 bases between the two ends. Germline values: CDR1 SQVTM, CDR2 ANQGSEA. The CDR3 reads CSVEPRGLGRSQETQYF. Here the CDR3 DNA reads TGCAGCGTTGAACCCCGAGGGCTTGGTCGGAGCCAAGAGACCCAGTACTTC.

This chain connects TRBV7-8 to TRBJ1-2; the match to TRBD1 covers 7 bases. The CDR3 consists of 15 residues. Germline V gene sequence: CDR1 SGHVS, CDR2 FQNEAQ. The V and J ends lost 5 bases and 4 bases, in that order; junction bases with no gene match: 10. CDR3 coding DNA: TGTGCCAGCAGCACCCACAGGGGCCTACTCTATGGCTACACCTTC. It is translated as CASSTHRGLLYGYTF.

CDR3 protein: CASSLSLNEKLFF. DNA of the CDR3: TGTGCCAGCAGTTTGTCTCTTAATGAAAAACTGTTTTTT. The rearrangement links TRBV27 to TRBJ1-4; D unresolved. Germline CDR1 MNHEY, CDR2 SMNVEV (reference sequence). Between the trimmed V and J ends, which lost 3 bases and 4 bases, there was a span of 6 bases. The CDR3 sequence is 13 residues long.

This clonotype was seen only a few times. The chain couples TRBV3-1 to TRBJ1-2; 8 nucleotides line up with TRBD1. The CDR3 is made up of 16 amino acids. V lost 0 bases to trimming and J lost 4 bases; unmatched junction nucleotides: 7. CDR1 LGHDT and CDR2 YNNKEL come from the germline V gene (reference sequence). The CDR3 DNA reads TGTGCCAGCAGCCAAGACTCCACCGGGACAGGCTATGGCTACACCTTC. Translated, it gives CASSQDSTGTGYGYTF. Full variable domain (remainder filled in from reference TRBV3-1 and TRBJ1-2): DTAVSQTPKYLVTQMGNDKSIKCEQNLGHDTMYWYKQDSKKFLKIMFSYNNKELIINETVPNRFSPKSPDKAHLNLHINSLELGDSAVYFCASSQDSTGTGYGYTFGSGTRLTVV.

This clonotype was detected a few times. This chain uses TRBV10-3 with TRBJ2-1, with D perhaps given as TRBD1 or TRBD2 (5 bases each). The germline gives CDR1 ENHRY, CDR2 SYGVKD. This CDR3 contains 14 residues. V shed 7 bases and J shed 3 bases, with 13 bases lying between them. CDR3 loop: CAINRGVRYNEQFF. In DNA, the CDR3 is TGTGCCATCAATCGAGGGGTTCGCTACAATGAGCAGTTCTTC.

The genes are TRBV7-9 and TRBJ1-4; TRBD1 is a possible D gene (6 bases). Germline V gives CDR1 SEHNR, CDR2 FQNEAQ (reference sequence). This CDR3 has 15 residues. V was pared by 5 bases and J by 4 bases, with 14 bases between. DNA for the CDR3: TGTGCCAGCAGCGGGGGGGGCCCCCTTAATGAAAAACTGTTTTTT. Amino acid sequence: CASSGGGPLNEKLFF. Filled out from reference TRBV7-9 and TRBJ1-4, the complete variable domain reads DTGVSQNPRHKITKRGQNVTFRCDPISEHNRLYWYRQTLGQGPEFLTYFQNEAQLEKSRLLSDRFSAERPKGSFSTLEIQRTEQGDSAMYLCASSGGGPLNEKLFFGSGTQLSVL.

The CDR3 nucleotides are TGTGCCACCAGCAGCCTTCTACAGGGGGCCTATGGCTACACCTTC. This translates into CATSSLLQGAYGYTF. The chain uses TRBV15 and TRBJ1-2; 9 nucleotides agree with TRBD1. This CDR3 spans 15 amino acids. Losses at the gene ends were 3 bases for V and 4 bases for J; bases not matched to a gene: 6. The germline gives CDR1 LNHNV, CDR2 YYDKDF (reference sequence).

The table lists this clonotype with many counts. The CDR3, as DNA: TGTGCCAGCACCCGACTAGCGGGGGGCACAGATACGCAGTATTTT. It translates to CASTRLAGGTDTQYF. The chain combines TRBV6-1 with TRBJ2-3; 12 bases fit TRBD2. Germline assignment: CDR1 MNHNS and CDR2 SASEGT. V shed 7 bases, J shed 1 base, and the junction held 3 bases outside the gene matches. The CDR3 covers 15 residues.

The chain joins TRBV20-1 to TRBJ2-1; D assignment may be TRBD1 or TRBD2 (5 bases each). The germline V gene encodes CDR1 DFQATT and CDR2 SNEGSKA (reference sequence). This CDR3 contains 14 residues. Trimming took off 4 bases at V and 1 base at J, with 11 bases between the two ends. The CDR3 reads CSATGAASYNEQFF. As DNA, the CDR3 is TGCAGTGCTACCGGGGCTGCTTCCTACAATGAGCAGTTCTTC.

J is TRBJ2-7 and V is TRBV5-6; D is tentatively TRBD1 or TRBD2 (5 bases each). CDR1 SGHDT and CDR2 YYEEEE come from the germline V gene. This CDR3 spans 15 amino acids. Trimming pared 6 bases from V and 0 bases from J, leaving 16 bases between. The CDR3 is CASKAGARSSYEQYF. The CDR3 DNA is TGTGCCAGCAAAGCCGGGGCCCGAAGCTCCTACGAGCAGTACTTC.

This clonotype appeared many times. The chain has TRBV11-1 and TRBJ1-2; the D gene is possibly TRBD1 (5 bases). The CDR3 has 17 amino acids. Germline lookup yields CDR1 SGHAT and CDR2 FQDESV (reference sequence). Trimming took 5 bases from V and 1 from J, leaving 20 bases between them. CDR3 DNA sequence: TGTGCCAGCAGCCCTCGTCGACAGTCCTCTCTTAACTATGGCTACACCTTC. This gives the protein CASSPRRQSSLNYGYTF.

This clonotype was observed many times. This chain connects TRBV2 to TRBJ1-5; D is undetermined. The CDR3 is 13 residues long. Germline V gene lookup returns CDR1 SNHLY and CDR2 FYNNEI. V lost 2 bases to trimming and J lost 7 bases, with 9 bases between them. Here the CDR3 DNA reads TGTGCCAGCAGTGAATCGGGGTGGCAGCCCCAGCATTTT. Residues: CASSESGWQPQHF. Full variable domain (remainder filled in from reference TRBV2 and TRBJ1-5): EPEVTQTPSHQVTQMGQEVILRCVPISNHLYFYWYRQILGQKVEFLVSFYNNEISEKSEIFDDQFSVERPDGSNFTLKIRSTKLEDSAMYFCASSESGWQPQHFGDGTRLSIL.

In its sample, this clonotype was seen a few times. This sequence joins TRBV9 and TRBJ1-3, with D possibly TRBD1 on 5 matching bases. The CDR3 is made up of 15 amino acids. CDR1 is SGDLS and CDR2 is YYNGEE in the germline V gene. Trimming stripped 3 bases from V and 0 bases from J, with 10 bases between. The CDR3 region has the DNA TGTGCCAGCAGCGGGGGACGGTCCTCTGGAAACACCATATATTTT. Its translation: CASSGGRSSGNTIYF.

This clonotype was observed at least ten times. The J gene is TRBJ2-1, the V gene TRBV5-1; TRBD1 aligns across 7 bases. The trim removed 6 bases at V and 8 bases at J, leaving 14 bases unmatched. Germline values: CDR1 SGHRS, CDR2 YFSETQ. CDR3 length: 15 amino acids. The CDR3 reads CASTSRAGGYDEQFF. CDR3 bases: TGCGCCAGCACCTCGAGAGCAGGGGGTTACGATGAGCAGTTCTTC.

This clonotype was detected only a few times. V and J are TRBV11-2 and TRBJ1-5; TRBD1 is a possible D gene (5 bases). Germline V CDR1 and CDR2: SGHAT, FQNNGV. Trimming stripped 1 base from V and 9 bases from J, with 16 bases between. The CDR3 is 15 residues long. CDR3 bases: TGTGCCAGCAGCTTAGGGATGAGGGGCCCTGGGCCCCAGCATTTT. It encodes CASSLGMRGPGPQHF.

Ten or more counts support this clonotype. The rearrangement joins TRBV12-3 or TRBV12-4 to TRBJ1-6; D gene ambiguous. V was clipped by 4 bases and J by 9 bases, with 7 bases between them. CDR3 size: 12 residues. CDR3 residues: CASSYPRSPLHF. CDR3 nucleotides: TGTGCCAGCAGTTACCCCCGTTCACCCCTCCACTTT.

There are many counts of this clonotype. The chain has TRBV3-1 and TRBJ1-3; D remains unclear. Germline lookup yields CDR1 LGHDT and CDR2 YNNKEL (reference sequence). CDR3 size: 19 residues. V was shortened by 0 bases and J by 1 base, with 19 bases between the two germline ends. Here the CDR3 reads CASSQDSAATTGSGNTIYF. CDR3 coding DNA: TGTGCCAGCAGCCAAGATAGTGCCGCGACAACCGGTTCTGGAAACACCATATATTTT.

This clonotype appeared a few times. The chain uses TRBV5-4 and TRBJ2-7, with D tentatively TRBD1 (5 bases). There are 14 residues in the CDR3. CDR1 and CDR2 from the germline V gene are SGHNT and YYREEE (reference sequence). Trimming pared 4 bases from V and 2 bases from J, leaving 13 bases between. CDR3 region: CASSATGITYEQYF. For the CDR3, the DNA is TGTGCCAGCAGCGCAACAGGAATAACCTACGAGCAGTACTTC.

At least ten counts were recorded for this clonotype. The gene calls are TRBV20-1 and TRBJ2-3, with D perhaps matching TRBD2 (6 bases). Trimming removed 7 bases at V and 5 bases at J, with 16 bases between. CDR1 is DFQATT, CDR2 SNEGSKA, per germline (reference sequence). This CDR3 is built from 13 residues. This CDR3 is CSGRGGSIDTQYF. CDR3 bases: TGCAGTGGCCGTGGGGGGTCAATAGATACGCAGTATTTT.

The DNA for the CDR3 is TGTGCCAGCAGTCCCGGGACGACCCTCTATGGCTACACCTTC. The encoded protein is CASSPGTTLYGYTF. This chain joins TRBV6-1 and TRBJ1-2; TRBD1 is a possible D gene (5 bases). The V gene lost 5 bases and the J gene lost 4 bases, with 14 bases spanning the gap. The CDR3 has 14 amino acids. CDR1 is MNHNS and CDR2 is SASEGT in the germline V gene.

This clonotype has at least ten counts. The J gene is TRBJ1-1, the V gene TRBV27, with D maybe TRBD1 (5 bases). The CDR3 extends over 14 amino acids. Per germline, CDR1 MNHEY and CDR2 SMNVEV (reference sequence). V lost 4 bases and J lost 5, with 14 bases in between. The DNA for the CDR3 is TGTGCCAGCAGTTCGCAGGGAGTAGGGACTGAAGCTTTCTTT. This sequence encodes CASSSQGVGTEAFF.

This clonotype appeared many times. This rearrangement joins TRBV7-9 to TRBJ1-1; unclear D gene. Trimming took 5 bases from V and 2 from J, leaving 6 bases between them. CDR3 length: 12 amino acids. Germline-derived CDR1 and CDR2 are SEHNR and FQNEAQ (reference sequence). CDR3 in DNA: TGTGCCAGCAGCGCGAGCAACACTGAAGCTTTCTTT. Its protein product is CASSASNTEAFF.

Note on this clonotype: Sequence at one end of the junction differs from germline and may be a read error. This chain connects TRBV5-1 to TRBJ2-3; TRBD1 is a possible D gene (6 bases). This CDR3 contains 16 residues. CDR1 is SGHRS and CDR2 is YFSETQ in the germline V gene. CDR3 sequence reads: CASSPEARGSTDTQCF. The CDR3 DNA is TGCGCCAGCAGCCCGGAGGCCAGGGGAAGCACAGATACGCAGTGTTTT.

This clonotype has at least ten counts. This chain connects TRBV7-9 to TRBJ2-7; 7 bases are shared with TRBD2. The germline V gene encodes CDR1 SEHNR and CDR2 FQNEAQ (reference sequence). The CDR3 has 16 residues. V trimming: 6 bases; J trimming: 2 bases; junction bases outside the gene matches: 13. The CDR3 region has the DNA TGTGCCAGCAGTTCCCCATTGGGCGGGGGACCCTACGAGCAGTACTTC. It is translated as CASSSPLGGGPYEQYF.